This is a list of T cell receptor beta chains from one sample in a study of response to subunit inactivated influenza vaccine. TCRdb re-called the RT-PCR reads through MiXCR, storing one row per CDR3 protein. Here the sample spans around 570,000 distinct CDR3 sequences, less than 8% being singletons. Material: PBMCs from blood, obtained around 2 years after vaccination. All receptors derive from a man between 50 and 69 years old who received an inactivated influenza vaccine. The CDR3 runs from the conserved cysteine through the conserved F or W.

v_call	j_call	cdr3_aa
TRBV29-1	TRBJ1-2	CSVDQSGQGSGYTF
TRBV24-1	TRBJ2-1	CATSELGSEQFF
TRBV29-1	TRBJ2-7	CSVENSAGGGRYEQYF
TRBV6-5	TRBJ2-5	CASSLQRGGKTAQYF
TRBV29-1	TRBJ2-2	CSVSKGQQYGELFF
TRBV20-1	TRBJ1-3	CSARGGSSGNTIYF
TRBV6-1	TRBJ2-7	CASRSGRALSYEQYF
TRBV29-1	TRBJ2-1	CSVFSGEVREHSYNEQFF
TRBV6-2/TRBV6-3	TRBJ2-5	CASSYPPSGEETQYF
TRBV5-1	TRBJ1-1	CASSLAPLDRGSEAFF
TRBV7-2	TRBJ1-5	CASSLLSGGSNQPQHF
TRBV12-3/TRBV12-4	TRBJ1-2	CASSWNAYGGYTF
TRBV5-1	TRBJ2-5	CASSLVSSGSSETQYF
TRBV12-3/TRBV12-4	TRBJ2-7	CASTRDWGAAEQYF
TRBV12-3/TRBV12-4	TRBJ2-3	CASSLARQGATDTQYF
TRBV4-2	TRBJ2-3	CASSQGGDTDTQYF
TRBV19	TRBJ2-7	CASSTGTAGEQYF
TRBV12-3/TRBV12-4	TRBJ2-3	CASSLGQGASYF
TRBV12-3/TRBV12-4	TRBJ1-6	CASSLRGYSSPLHF
TRBV28	TRBJ2-2	CASSLSTTSGVGELFF
TRBV9	TRBJ2-1	CASSAEGLAGVREQFF
TRBV19	TRBJ2-7	CASSIDNGGAYEQYF
TRBV6-2/TRBV6-3	TRBJ1-1	CASRSWSLNTEAFF
TRBV7-8	TRBJ2-7	CASSSKRSGRSSYEQYF
TRBV12-3/TRBV12-4	TRBJ2-5	CASSLSASGTQETQYF
TRBV3-1	TRBJ1-4	CASSLWDRAEKLFF
TRBV4-2	TRBJ1-5	CASSQDRQGAQFNQPQHF
TRBV29-1	TRBJ2-1	CSVELLAFSFNEQFF
TRBV6-5	TRBJ1-1	CASSYTPGGRTEAFF
TRBV12-3/TRBV12-4	TRBJ1-3	CASSPLLRSGNTIYF
TRBV5-1	TRBJ1-1	CASSLGQRGGVYMNTEAFF
TRBV5-6	TRBJ2-5	CASSFGTGGKETQYF
TRBV5-1	TRBJ2-1	CASSWVPGTVRNEQFF
TRBV5-1	TRBJ1-4	CASSFSGQDVEKLFF
TRBV6-1	TRBJ1-2	CASREWGHYYGYTF
TRBV6-1	TRBJ2-2	CASRQGQGTTGELFF
TRBV7-3	TRBJ2-2	CASSSTGATNTGELFF
TRBV6-1	TRBJ2-7	CASVGGENPYYEQYF
TRBV4-1	TRBJ2-5	CASSQAIIETQYF
TRBV5-1	TRBJ2-2	CASRGGELFF
TRBV5-6	TRBJ1-5	CASSLVGTGYSSNQPQHF
TRBV7-6	TRBJ2-7	CASSVGTIWLSGQSSYEQYF
TRBV5-1	TRBJ1-1	CASSLVRDVNTEAFF
TRBV10-3	TRBJ1-4	CAISESYGGEKLFF
TRBV6-2/TRBV6-3	TRBJ2-5	CASSYSGRQETQYF
TRBV15	TRBJ2-1	CATSTGLAGGAGSYNEQFF
TRBV24-1	TRBJ2-1	CATSDRDSYNEQFF
TRBV5-6	TRBJ2-2	CASSFGVTTGELFF
TRBV11-2	TRBJ1-4	CASSSQATTNEKLFF
TRBV20-1	TRBJ1-2	CSARGLSNYGYTF
TRBV12-3/TRBV12-4	TRBJ2-1	CASSFQTGWGTYNEQFF
TRBV20-1	TRBJ2-1	CSASTGNYNEQFF
TRBV7-2	TRBJ2-4	CASSLGAGGPSGNIQYF